This is a list of T cell receptor beta chains from one sample in a study of MAIT cells during Salmonella Paratyphi A infection. TCRdb processed the 5' RACE reads anew with MiXCR; each CDR3 protein has one entry. Of about 950 distinct CDR3 sequences in the sample, 20% to 25% were seen once. Sequenced material: MAIT cells from blood, taken at the middle sampling point of the challenge study. Receptors were obtained from a person between 18 and 75 years old who was deliberately infected with Salmonella Paratyphi A in a paratyphoid fever challenge study. CDR3s include the opening cysteine and the closing phenylalanine or tryptophan. Fields, in order: CDR3 length, clone size, D gene, J gene, V gene, CDR3 DNA, CDR3 protein. The D gene is left open where the match is weak. Clone size appears in some rows only: once, few, many, or a class for an expanded clone.

len: 15; abundance: large; d_gene: TRBD1; j_gene: TRBJ2-3; v_gene: TRBV7-3; CDR3nt: TGTGCCAGCAGCTTAATTTTGCACAGGGGAGATACGCAGTATTTT; CDR3aa: CASSLILHRGDTQYF
len: 16; abundance: medium-sized; d_gene: -; j_gene: TRBJ2-1; v_gene: TRBV20-1; CDR3nt: TGCAGTGCTAGAGGAGGGGGGAGGGAGGGCCTCAATGAGCAGTTCTTC; CDR3aa: CSARGGGREGLNEQFF
len: 15; abundance: -; d_gene: TRBD1; j_gene: TRBJ1-5; v_gene: TRBV28; CDR3nt: TGTGCCAGCAGTTCAATCACAGGGGATAGTCAGCCCCAGCATTTT; CDR3aa: CASSSITGDSQPQHF
len: 13; abundance: -; d_gene: -; j_gene: TRBJ2-7; v_gene: TRBV20-1; CDR3nt: TGCAGTGCTAGAGGCAGGCTAGAAAACGAGCCTTCCTTC; CDR3aa: CSARGRLENEPSF
len: 14; abundance: few; d_gene: -; j_gene: TRBJ1-6; v_gene: TRBV4-3; CDR3nt: TGCGCCAGCAGCCAAGGGTTAGAGAATTCACCCCTCCACTTT; CDR3aa: CASSQGLENSPLHF
len: 15; abundance: few; d_gene: TRBD1; j_gene: TRBJ1-6; v_gene: TRBV4-2; CDR3nt: TGTGCCAGCAGCCAAGGACAGGGGGATAATTCACCCCTCCACTTT; CDR3aa: CASSQGQGDNSPLHF
len: 15; abundance: -; d_gene: -; j_gene: TRBJ1-6; v_gene: TRBV9; CDR3nt: TGTGCCAGCAGCGCCTCAAGCTCCTATAATTCACCCCTCCACTTT; CDR3aa: CASSASSSYNSPLHF
len: 13; abundance: hyperexpanded; d_gene: TRBD1; j_gene: TRBJ1-2; v_gene: TRBV20-1; CDR3nt: TGCAGTGCTATAGCGCAGGGGGATGATGGCTACACCTTC; CDR3aa: CSAIAQGDDGYTF
len: 15; abundance: few; d_gene: TRBD2; j_gene: TRBJ2-1; v_gene: TRBV20-1; CDR3nt: TGCAGTGCTAGAATACTAGCGGGAGACATCAATGAGCAGTTCTTC; CDR3aa: CSARILAGDINEQFF
len: 16; abundance: -; d_gene: TRBD1; j_gene: TRBJ1-6; v_gene: TRBV4-2; CDR3nt: TGTGCCAGCAGCCAAGATGGAGGGACAGGGAGTTCACCCCTCCACTTT; CDR3aa: CASSQDGGTGSSPLHF
len: 14; abundance: medium-sized; d_gene: TRBD2; j_gene: TRBJ2-1; v_gene: TRBV6-4; CDR3nt: TGTGCCAGCAGTGGGACTAGCGGGGGTAATGAGCAGTTCTTC; CDR3aa: CASSGTSGGNEQFF
len: 14; abundance: once; d_gene: TRBD2; j_gene: TRBJ2-5; v_gene: TRBV6-6; CDR3nt: TGTGCCACGACCTTAGCGGGGGATCAAGAGACCCAGTACTTC; CDR3aa: CATTLAGDQETQYF
len: 16; abundance: -; d_gene: TRBD2; j_gene: TRBJ2-1; v_gene: TRBV6-4; CDR3nt: TGTGCCAGCAGTGACTCGGGGACTACCGACTACAATGAGCAGTTCTTC; CDR3aa: CASSDSGTTDYNEQFF
len: 16; abundance: few; d_gene: -; j_gene: TRBJ1-1; v_gene: TRBV15; CDR3nt: TGTGCCACCAGTATCGAAACAGGGAAGGGGAACACTGAAGCTTTCTTT; CDR3aa: CATSIETGKGNTEAFF
len: 14; abundance: few; d_gene: -; j_gene: TRBJ2-6; v_gene: TRBV6-4; CDR3nt: TGTGCCAGCAGTGACAACTCTGGGGCCAACGTCCTGACTTTC; CDR3aa: CASSDNSGANVLTF
len: 13; abundance: medium-sized; d_gene: -; j_gene: TRBJ1-1; v_gene: TRBV20-1; CDR3nt: TGCAGTGCTAGAGATCTCCAGGGCACTGAAGCTTTCTTT; CDR3aa: CSARDLQGTEAFF
len: 14; abundance: -; d_gene: TRBD2; j_gene: TRBJ2-3; v_gene: TRBV6-4; CDR3nt: TGTGCCAGCAGTGAGCGGGGGGGCACAGATACGCAGTATTTT; CDR3aa: CASSERGGTDTQYF
len: 18; abundance: medium-sized; d_gene: TRBD2; j_gene: TRBJ2-1; v_gene: TRBV4-2; CDR3nt: TGTGCCAGCAGCCGGGAGACTAGCGGGGGGTCCCCCTACAATGAGCAGTTCTTC; CDR3aa: CASSRETSGGSPYNEQFF
len: 15; abundance: -; d_gene: -; j_gene: TRBJ2-7; v_gene: TRBV4-2; CDR3nt: TGTGCCAGCAGCCAAGAGACGGACAGCTCCTACGAGCAGTACTTC; CDR3aa: CASSQETDSSYEQYF
len: 13; abundance: -; d_gene: -; j_gene: TRBJ1-5; v_gene: TRBV20-1; CDR3nt: TGCAGTGCTAGAGACAGGGAAAGTCAGCCCCAGCATTTT; CDR3aa: CSARDRESQPQHF
len: 13; abundance: large; d_gene: -; j_gene: TRBJ2-1; v_gene: TRBV24-1; CDR3nt: TGTGCCACCAGTTGGGACGGACCAGCGGAGCAGTTCTTC; CDR3aa: CATSWDGPAEQFF
len: 15; abundance: medium-sized; d_gene: -; j_gene: TRBJ2-3; v_gene: TRBV4-3; CDR3nt: TGCGCCAGCAGCCAGACACTCGAGGGGACAGATACGCAGTATTTT; CDR3aa: CASSQTLEGTDTQYF
len: 14; abundance: -; d_gene: -; j_gene: TRBJ1-5; v_gene: TRBV20-1; CDR3nt: TGCAGTGCTCAGATAGGGGTTAGCAATCAGCCCCAGCATTTT; CDR3aa: CSAQIGVSNQPQHF
len: 15; abundance: few; d_gene: TRBD2; j_gene: TRBJ2-7; v_gene: TRBV20-1; CDR3nt: TGCAGTGCTAGATCCCAACTAGCGGGAGACCTCGAGCAGTACTTC; CDR3aa: CSARSQLAGDLEQYF
len: 14; abundance: medium-sized; d_gene: TRBD1; j_gene: TRBJ2-7; v_gene: TRBV4-2; CDR3nt: TGTGCCAGCAGCCCGGGACAGGACGTCGGCGAGCAGTACTTC; CDR3aa: CASSPGQDVGEQYF
len: 16; abundance: few; d_gene: TRBD2; j_gene: TRBJ2-3; v_gene: TRBV6-2/TRBV6-3; CDR3nt: TGTGCCAGCAGACCGACCGCGGGAGTCTTCTCAGATACGCAGTATTTT; CDR3aa: CASRPTAGVFSDTQYF
len: 15; abundance: few; d_gene: TRBD2; j_gene: TRBJ2-1; v_gene: TRBV12-3/TRBV12-4; CDR3nt: TGTGCCAGCAGCCCGGCGGGAGGGCCTCACAATGAGCAGTTCTTC; CDR3aa: CASSPAGGPHNEQFF
len: 16; abundance: -; d_gene: TRBD1; j_gene: TRBJ1-5; v_gene: TRBV19; CDR3nt: TGTGCCAGTAGTACCGCTACAGGGGGCCGGGGACAGCCCCAGCATTTT; CDR3aa: CASSTATGGRGQPQHF
len: 16; abundance: -; d_gene: TRBD1; j_gene: TRBJ2-2; v_gene: TRBV24-1; CDR3nt: TGTGCCACCGAACCCACCGACAGGGGGCTGGCCGGGGAGCTGTTTTTT; CDR3aa: CATEPTDRGLAGELFF
len: 11; abundance: few; d_gene: -; j_gene: TRBJ2-7; v_gene: TRBV20-1; CDR3nt: TGCAGTGTTATAGGGGGGTACGAGCAGTACTTC; CDR3aa: CSVIGGYEQYF
len: 15; abundance: few; d_gene: -; j_gene: TRBJ2-2; v_gene: TRBV6-1; CDR3nt: TGTGCCAGCAGGAGGGGAACGGAGGACACCGGGGAGCTGTTTTTT; CDR3aa: CASRRGTEDTGELFF
len: 14; abundance: -; d_gene: -; j_gene: TRBJ2-6; v_gene: TRBV4-3; CDR3nt: TGCGCCAGCAGCCAATCTCAGGGGGCCAACGTCCTGACTTTC; CDR3aa: CASSQSQGANVLTF
len: 13; abundance: medium-sized; d_gene: -; j_gene: TRBJ2-5; v_gene: TRBV20-1; CDR3nt: TGCAGTGCTCCGCGGGACCAGCTGGAGACCCAGTACTTC; CDR3aa: CSAPRDQLETQYF
len: 14; abundance: -; d_gene: -; j_gene: TRBJ1-1; v_gene: TRBV5-4; CDR3nt: TGTGCCAGCAGCTTGCTGAAGGGGCACACTGAAGCTTTCTTT; CDR3aa: CASSLLKGHTEAFF
len: 13; abundance: few; d_gene: -; j_gene: TRBJ2-3; v_gene: TRBV6-4; CDR3nt: TGTGCCAGCGCCCGGCGGCCCACAGATACGCAGTATTTT; CDR3aa: CASARRPTDTQYF
len: 13; abundance: -; d_gene: -; j_gene: TRBJ2-4; v_gene: TRBV6-5; CDR3nt: TGTGCCAGCAGTCGGACAGAAGAAAACATTCAGTACTTC; CDR3aa: CASSRTEENIQYF
len: 14; abundance: large; d_gene: TRBD2; j_gene: TRBJ2-5; v_gene: TRBV12-3/TRBV12-4; CDR3nt: TGTGCCAGCAGTTTATCCGGGGGGAAAGAGACCCAGTACTTC; CDR3aa: CASSLSGGKETQYF
len: 15; abundance: medium-sized; d_gene: TRBD1; j_gene: TRBJ2-1; v_gene: TRBV6-4; CDR3nt: TGTGCCAGCAGTGCGGGACAGGGGGAAGGGAATGAGCAGTTCTTC; CDR3aa: CASSAGQGEGNEQFF
len: 23; abundance: -; d_gene: -; j_gene: TRBJ1-5; v_gene: TRBV13; CDR3nt: TGTGCCAGCAGCTCCTCTGGGGTTTGCCACACTCATGATGCACTGTGTAGCAATCAGCCCCAGCATTTT; CDR3aa: CASSSSGVCHTHDALCSNQPQHF
len: 14; abundance: few; d_gene: TRBD2; j_gene: TRBJ2-2; v_gene: TRBV6-4; CDR3nt: TGTGCCAGCAGCAGCGGGAGGGACACCGGGGAGCTGTTTTTT; CDR3aa: CASSSGRDTGELFF
len: 16; abundance: medium-sized; d_gene: TRBD2; j_gene: TRBJ2-1; v_gene: TRBV4-1; CDR3nt: TGCGCCAGCAGCCCCAACAACGGGGGACTAGTACGCGAGCAGTTCTTC; CDR3aa: CASSPNNGGLVREQFF
len: 14; abundance: -; d_gene: TRBD1; j_gene: TRBJ1-1; v_gene: TRBV20-1; CDR3nt: TGCAGTGCTAGAGACTCGGACAGGCACACTGAAGCTTTCTTT; CDR3aa: CSARDSDRHTEAFF
len: 13; abundance: -; d_gene: -; j_gene: TRBJ2-1; v_gene: TRBV6-2/TRBV6-3; CDR3nt: TGTGCCAGCGCAAAGCAGGAGTACAATGAGCAGTTCTTC; CDR3aa: CASAKQEYNEQFF
len: 15; abundance: few; d_gene: -; j_gene: TRBJ1-3; v_gene: TRBV7-9; CDR3nt: TGTGCCAGCAGCCCCGGAGGGAGTGTGGGAAACACCATATATTTT; CDR3aa: CASSPGGSVGNTIYF
len: 13; abundance: few; d_gene: -; j_gene: TRBJ1-2; v_gene: TRBV20-1; CDR3nt: TGCAGTGCTAGAGATCAGGGGCACCTTGGCTACACCTTC; CDR3aa: CSARDQGHLGYTF
len: 16; abundance: -; d_gene: TRBD2; j_gene: TRBJ2-7; v_gene: TRBV20-1; CDR3nt: TGCAGTGCTAGACCCCTTAGCGGGAGCGGGGACTACGAGCAGTACTTC; CDR3aa: CSARPLSGSGDYEQYF
len: 14; abundance: few; d_gene: -; j_gene: TRBJ2-7; v_gene: TRBV20-1; CDR3nt: TGCAGTGCTAGAGATCCCCCGAGGGGGTACGAGCAGTACTTC; CDR3aa: CSARDPPRGYEQYF